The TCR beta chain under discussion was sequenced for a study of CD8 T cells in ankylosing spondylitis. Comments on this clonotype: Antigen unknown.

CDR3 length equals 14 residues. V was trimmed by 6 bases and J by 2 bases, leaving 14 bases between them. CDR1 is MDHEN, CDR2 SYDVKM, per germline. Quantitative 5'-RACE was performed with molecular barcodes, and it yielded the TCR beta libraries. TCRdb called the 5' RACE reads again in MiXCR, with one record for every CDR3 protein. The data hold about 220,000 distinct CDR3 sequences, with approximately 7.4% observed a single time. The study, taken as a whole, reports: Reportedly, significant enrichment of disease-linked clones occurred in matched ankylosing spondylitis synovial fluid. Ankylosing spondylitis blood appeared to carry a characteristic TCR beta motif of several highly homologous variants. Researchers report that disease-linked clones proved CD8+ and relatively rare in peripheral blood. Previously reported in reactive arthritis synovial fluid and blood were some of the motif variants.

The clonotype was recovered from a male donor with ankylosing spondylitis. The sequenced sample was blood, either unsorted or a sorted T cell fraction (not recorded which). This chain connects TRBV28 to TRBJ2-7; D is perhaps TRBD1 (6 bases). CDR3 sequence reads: CASRWTESPYEQYF. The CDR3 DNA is TGTGCCAGCAGATGGACAGAGAGTCCCTACGAGCAGTACTTC.